This T cell receptor (beta chain) comes out of a study of T cell responses to AZD1222 COVID-19 vaccine. A remark on this clone: The antigen remains unidentified.

Only in-frame clones appear in the TCRdb table, and some are missing; sequencing was by immunoSEQ multiplex PCR. The data show about 64,000 clones, about 90% seen once. Germline loops: CDR1 SGDLS, CDR2 YYNGEE. The CDR3 has 14 residues. V was trimmed by 2 bases and J by 1 base, leaving 6 bases between them. Study-wide results and caveats: The sample set comprised mostly white British donors with more females, and clonal diversity was possibly underestimated. Reportedly, nearly half of unique spike TCRs recognized epitopes outside B.1.351/B.1.1.7 mutations. After the peak T cell response, and only then, were repertoires sampled.

Specimen: peripheral blood, collected 28 days after the second dose of the MenACWY control vaccine. The clonotype comes from an adult who received the MenACWY meningococcal vaccine as a control. The chain has TRBV9 and TRBJ1-4, with no clear D. In nucleotides, the CDR3 is TGTGCCAGCAGCGTCGCCGGAACTAATGAAAAACTGTTTTTT. It yields the protein CASSVAGTNEKLFF.